This T cell receptor (beta chain) was documented in a study of cytotoxic CD8 clonotypes in ibrutinib-treated CLL. Study-level information: Response samples were obtained once patients had received a median 12 months of treatment, range 6 to 36.

Regarding this clone: Its cognate antigen is unknown.

For TCR beta libraries, around 2 micrograms of genomic DNA were obtained from cryopreserved PBMCs. Looked up from germline, CDR1 is SGDLS and CDR2 is YYNGEE. The V gene end was trimmed by 0 bases and the J gene end by 6 bases; junction bases not matched to a gene: 5. The CDR3 has 15 amino acids. Overall study findings and caveats: Before falling back toward baseline at progression, clonality had risen at the time of ibrutinib response.

Sequencing sought depths of 1 in 200,000 to 1 in 1 million T cells. Measured with immunoSEQ multiplex PCR; TCRdb has only the in-frame clones, and not every one. The table records some 140,000 clones, 80% to 95% of them present only once. The source material was PBMCs, sampled after 12 months of ibrutinib treatment. J is TRBJ1-1 and V is TRBV9; 10 nucleotides line up with TRBD1. This receptor was identified in a human donor with chronic lymphocytic leukemia. The CDR3 loop is CASSVGDRGFSEAFF. DNA of the CDR3: TGTGCCAGCAGCGTAGGGGACAGGGGATTCTCTGAAGCTTTCTTT. Drawing the rest from reference TRBV9 and TRBJ1-1, the complete variable domain is DSGVTQTPKHLITATGQRVTLRCSPRSGDLSVYWYQQSLDQGLQFLIQYYNGEERAKGNILERFSAQQFPDLHSELNLSSLELGDSALYFCASSVGDRGFSEAFFGQGTRLTVV.